These 12 T cell receptor beta chains share one sample of origin, sequenced in a study of blood T cell repertoires in COVID-19. Repertoires were generated with immunoSEQ multiplex PCR, while TCRdb's copy carries only in-frame clones and drops some. This table holds some 190,000 clones, around 85% found once. The specimen was peripheral blood. The receptors were gathered from an older person with COVID-19, enrolled during active disease.

The CDR3 DNA reads TGTGCCAGCAGTTCCGGTGGGGGAGGATGCTCTGGAAACACCATATATTTT. This gives the protein CASSSGGGGCSGNTIYF. The chain combines TRBV6-7 with TRBJ1-3; TRBD1 is a possible D gene (5 bases). TRBV6-7 is marked as an open reading frame, function uncertain. The CDR3 is 17 residues long. Trimming left V 4 bases short and J 0 bases short, with 16 bases between.

The V gene is TRBV25-1, the J gene TRBJ2-1, with D possibly TRBD1 on 5 matching bases. The CDR3 is 14 amino acids. Trimming pared 9 bases from V and 0 bases from J, leaving 12 bases between. CDR1 is MGHDK, CDR2 SYGVNS, per germline. CDR3 sequence: CASKGQSSYNEQFF. The CDR3 DNA follows: TGTGCCAGTAAAGGACAAAGCTCCTACAATGAGCAGTTCTTC.

The rearrangement uses TRBV6-5 and TRBJ2-2, with no clear D. CDR1 MNHEY and CDR2 SVGAGI come from the germline V gene. V dropped 6 bases and J dropped 5 bases, with 7 bases sitting between them. The length of the CDR3 is 12 residues. The CDR3 region is CASSLRTGELFF. The CDR3 bases are TGTGCCAGCAGCCTGAGGACCGGGGAGCTGTTTTTT.

On this clone itself: The same CDR3 also results from other DNA sequences found in this sample. The rearrangement links TRBV3-1 (or the pseudogene TRBV3-2) to TRBJ1-2; D may be TRBD1 (5 bases). Germline V gene sequence: CDR1 LGHDT, CDR2 YNNKEL (reference sequence). V lost 1 base and J 5 bases, leaving 17 bases between the germline ends. The CDR3 totals 16 residues. The CDR3 coding sequence is TGTGCCAGCAGCCAAGTGCTTGGTACCGGGGGTTATGGCTACACCTTC. It yields the protein CASSQVLGTGGYGYTF.

The rearrangement links TRBV19 to TRBJ1-4, with 7 bases fitting TRBD1. CDR1 and CDR2 from the germline V gene are LNHDA and SQIVND (reference sequence). This CDR3 contains 17 residues. V dropped 5 bases and J dropped 0; count of bases not matched to a gene: 9. CDR3 residues: CASSRDSPIATNEKLFF. Written as DNA, the CDR3 is TGTGCCAGTAGTCGGGACAGCCCGATTGCAACTAATGAAAAACTGTTTTTT.

The chain uses TRBV5-1 and TRBJ2-2; 9 nucleotides line up with TRBD1. The germline V gene encodes CDR1 SGHRS and CDR2 YFSETQ. V was clipped by 3 bases and J by 3 bases; unmatched bases: 0. The CDR3 extends over 14 amino acids. CDR3 DNA: TGCGCCAGCAGCTGGACAGGGGACACCGGGGAGCTGTTTTTT. Translation: CASSWTGDTGELFF.

The chain has TRBV12-2 and TRBJ2-2; the table's D gene call, TRBD2, was not cross checked with the DNA. TRBV12-2 is flagged as a pseudogene. This CDR3 contains 21 residues. CDR3 sequence reads: CASRLGDSGRGYGTNTGELFF. CDR3 sequence (DNA): TGTGCAAGTCGCTTAGGTGATAGCGGGAGGGGGTATGGCACGAACACCGGGGAGCTGTTTTTT.

The chain employs TRBV19 and TRBJ1-5; the D is unclear. Trimming removed 7 bases at V and 7 bases at J, with 11 bases between. Germline-derived CDR1 and CDR2 are LNHDA and SQIVND (reference sequence). The CDR3 is 12 amino acids. The CDR3 loop is CASMPGRQPQHF. CDR3 coding DNA: TGTGCCAGTATGCCGGGAAGACAGCCCCAGCATTTT.

The chain links TRBV18 to TRBJ2-1, with D possibly TRBD1 on 6 matching bases. This CDR3 contains 14 residues. Germline CDR1 and CDR2: KGHSH and LQKENI. Deletions cut 2 bases from V and 3 bases from J, with 8 bases between. Here the CDR3 reads CASSPATGYNEQFF. Written as DNA, the CDR3 is TGTGCCAGCTCACCAGCGACAGGCTACAATGAGCAGTTCTTC.

The chain carries TRBV30 and TRBJ1-5; the D gene is possibly TRBD1 (5 bases). Germline CDR1 is GTSNPN and CDR2 is SVGIG (reference sequence). The CDR3 is 15 amino acids. Between the trimmed V and J ends, which lost 2 bases and 6 bases, there was a span of 17 bases. The CDR3 DNA follows: TGTGCCTGGAGTAAAGGTTTGGGGGGTTTTCAGCCCCAGCATTTT. Protein sequence: CAWSKGLGGFQPQHF.

The chain couples TRBV3-1 (or the pseudogene TRBV3-2) to TRBJ1-5; weak D call: TRBD1 (6 bases). Germline lookup yields CDR1 LGHDT and CDR2 YNNKEL (reference sequence). V was trimmed by 4 bases and J by 3 bases, leaving 10 bases between them. The CDR3 runs 14 residues. The CDR3 DNA reads TGTGCCAGCAGCCGTGGGACAATCAATCAGCCCCAGCATTTT. The encoded protein is CASSRGTINQPQHF.

The chain joins TRBV5-5 to TRBJ2-7; weak D call: TRBD2 (5 bases). Germline loops: CDR1 SGHKS, CDR2 YYEKEE (reference sequence). V gave up 4 bases and J gave up 0 bases, with 5 bases separating them. The CDR3 length is 12 residues. The DNA for the CDR3 is TGTGCCAGCAGCACTAGCTCCTACGAGCAGTACTTC. It encodes CASSTSSYEQYF.